Many counts were recorded for the clone carrying this T cell receptor (beta chain). TCRdb reprocessed the 5' RACE reads via MiXCR and lists one record per CDR3 protein. Seen here are a few hundred thousand distinct CDR3 sequences, under 9% observed once, and the top ten hold 3% to 4%. This record comes from a study of T cells after yellow fever vaccination. CDR3 length: 13 residues. The germline gives CDR1 MGHRA, CDR2 YSYEKL. The germline V and J ends were trimmed by 7 bases and 5 bases, with 14 bases remaining between them. The receptor's source is a young man who received the YFV17D yellow fever vaccine. The chain links TRBV4-1 to TRBJ1-1; unclear D gene. Material: CD4+ T cells sorted from PBMCs, obtained 5 days after the yellow fever booster vaccination. The CDR3 loop is CASTRGRITEAFF. CDR3 DNA: TGCGCCAGCACGAGAGGGCGGATTACTGAAGCTTTCTTT.